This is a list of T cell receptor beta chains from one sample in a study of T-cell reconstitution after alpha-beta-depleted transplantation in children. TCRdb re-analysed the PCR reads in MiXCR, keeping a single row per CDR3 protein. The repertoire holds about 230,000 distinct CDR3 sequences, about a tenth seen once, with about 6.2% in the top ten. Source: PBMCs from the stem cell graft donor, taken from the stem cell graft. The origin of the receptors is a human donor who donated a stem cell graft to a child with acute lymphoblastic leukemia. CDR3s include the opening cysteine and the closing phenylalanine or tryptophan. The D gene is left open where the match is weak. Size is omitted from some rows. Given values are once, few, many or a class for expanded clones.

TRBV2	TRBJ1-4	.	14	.	TGTGCCAGCAGTGAGGGCAGTTATAATGAAAAACTGTTTTTT	CASSEGSYNEKLFF
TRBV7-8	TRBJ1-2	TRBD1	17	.	TGTGCCAGCAGCTTAATGACTTTGACAGGGGGTGACAATGGCTACACCTTC	CASSLMTLTGGDNGYTF
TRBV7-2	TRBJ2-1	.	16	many	TGTGCCAGCAGCTTTATATTCGGGGGGCCCTACAATGAGCAGTTCTTC	CASSFIFGGPYNEQFF
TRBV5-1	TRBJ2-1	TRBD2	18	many	TGCGCCAGCAGCTTGACGGAACAGGCTAGCGGACCTTACAATGAGCAGTTCTTC	CASSLTEQASGPYNEQFF
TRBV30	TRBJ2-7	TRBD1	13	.	TGTGCCTGGATGGCCGACAGGGGTCCGGGGCAGTACTTC	CAWMADRGPGQYF
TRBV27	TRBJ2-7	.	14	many	TGTGCCAGCAGTCAGAGGGAACGGAGACGGGAGCAGTACTTC	CASSQRERRREQYF
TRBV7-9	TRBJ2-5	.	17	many	TGTGCCAGCAGCTTACTCCGCGACAGGAAAACACAAGAGACCCAGTACTTC	CASSLLRDRKTQETQYF
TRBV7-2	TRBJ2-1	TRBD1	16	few	TGTGCCAGCAGCCATACCGGGACAGGGGAAAACAATGAGCAGTTCTTC	CASSHTGTGENNEQFF
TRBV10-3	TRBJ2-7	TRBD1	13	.	TGTGCCATCTTCCGGGACAGCTCCTACGAGCAGTACTTC	CAIFRDSSYEQYF
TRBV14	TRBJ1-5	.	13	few	TGTGCCAGCAGCCAAGGGGTTCGACAGCCCCAGCATTTT	CASSQGVRQPQHF
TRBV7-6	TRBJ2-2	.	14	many	TGTGCCAGCAGCCATTATACCGGGCCCGGGGAGCTGTTTTTT	CASSHYTGPGELFF
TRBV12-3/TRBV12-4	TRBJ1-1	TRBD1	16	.	TGTGCCAGCAGTTTAGGCCTTCGGACAGGGGGTACTGAAGCTTTCTTT	CASSLGLRTGGTEAFF
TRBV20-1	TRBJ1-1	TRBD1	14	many	TGCAGTGCCCTTCAATCCGCAGGGGGCACTGAAGCTTTCTTT	CSALQSAGGTEAFF
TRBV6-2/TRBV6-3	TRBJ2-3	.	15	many	TGTGCCAGCAGTTACGGTGGTCAGGACACAGATACGCAGTATTTT	CASSYGGQDTDTQYF
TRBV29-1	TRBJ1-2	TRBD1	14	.	TGCAGCGTTTCGGCGGGACAGGGAGTGGATGGCTACACCTTC	CSVSAGQGVDGYTF
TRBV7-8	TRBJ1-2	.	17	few	TGTGCCAGCAGCTCCTGGGGAGAAAGTTCAGCTAACTATGGCTACACCTTC	CASSSWGESSANYGYTF
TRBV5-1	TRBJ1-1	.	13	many	TGCGCCAGCAGCTTTGGGCAGGGAACTGAAGCTTTCTTT	CASSFGQGTEAFF
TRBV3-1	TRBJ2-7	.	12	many	TGTGCCAGCAGCCAATTACAAGGGGAGCAGTACTTC	CASSQLQGEQYF
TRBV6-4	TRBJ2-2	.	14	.	TGTGCCAGCAGCCTAAGAGGAGCTACCGGGGAGCTGTTTTTT	CASSLRGATGELFF
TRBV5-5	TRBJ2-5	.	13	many	TGTGCCAGCAGCTCTGCCCTCCAAGAGACCCAGTACTTC	CASSSALQETQYF
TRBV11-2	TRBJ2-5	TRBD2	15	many	TGTGCCAGCAGCTCCACAGCGGGGGGAAGAGAGACCCAGTACTTC	CASSSTAGGRETQYF
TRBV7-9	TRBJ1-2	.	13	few	TGTGCCAGCAGCCCTACAGGGACCGATGGCTACACCTTC	CASSPTGTDGYTF
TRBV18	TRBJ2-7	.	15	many	TGTGCCAGCTCACCACCGGGTAAGAGCTCCTACGAGCAGTACTTC	CASSPPGKSSYEQYF
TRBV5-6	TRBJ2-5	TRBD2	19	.	TGTGCCAGCAGCTTGGCCTTTATTAGCGGGGGGCCCGTGGGAGAGACCCAGTACTTC	CASSLAFISGGPVGETQYF
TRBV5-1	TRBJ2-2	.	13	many	TGCGCCAGCAGCCTTTTGGGGTCCGGGGAGCTGTTTTTT	CASSLLGSGELFF
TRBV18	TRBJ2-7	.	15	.	TGTGCCAGCTCACCGGGGTCGGGGACCTTCCACGAGCAGTACTTC	CASSPGSGTFHEQYF
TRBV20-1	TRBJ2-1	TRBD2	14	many	TGCAGTGCGGATCGTGGGCTAGCGGACAATGAGCAGTTCTTC	CSADRGLADNEQFF
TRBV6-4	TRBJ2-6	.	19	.	TGTGCCAGCAGTGAGTCCCCACAGGGTATTGGAGCTGGGGCCAACGTCCTGACTTTC	CASSESPQGIGAGANVLTF
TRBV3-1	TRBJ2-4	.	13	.	TGTGCCAGCAGCCAAGGCACAGGGATGTTTCAGTACTTC	CASSQGTGMFQYF
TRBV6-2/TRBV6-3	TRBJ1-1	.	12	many	TGTGCCAGCAGTCCAGGGTACACTGAAGCTTTCTTT	CASSPGYTEAFF
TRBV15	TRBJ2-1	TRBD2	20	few	TGTGCCACCAGCAGAGGCTTTTTGCGGGGGGGCCCCGGGCTTTCCAATGAGCAGTTCTTC	CATSRGFLRGGPGLSNEQFF
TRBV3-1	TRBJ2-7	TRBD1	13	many	TGTGCCAGCAGCTTACAGGGGGGTAACGAGCAGTACTTC	CASSLQGGNEQYF
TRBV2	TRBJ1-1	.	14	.	TGTGCAACCAACTACCGGACGGGGAACACTGAAGCTTTCTTT	CATNYRTGNTEAFF
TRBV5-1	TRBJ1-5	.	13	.	TGCGCCAGCAGCTTGTATTACGGATCGCCCCAGCATTTT	CASSLYYGSPQHF
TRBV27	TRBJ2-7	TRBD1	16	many	TGTGCCAGCAGTTTTGGTACTCCGACAGGGGTCAACGAGCAGTACTTC	CASSFGTPTGVNEQYF
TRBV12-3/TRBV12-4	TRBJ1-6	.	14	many	TGTGCCAGCAGTTTGGGGACCTATAATTCACCCCTCCACTTT	CASSLGTYNSPLHF
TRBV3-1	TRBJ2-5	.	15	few	TGTGCCAGCAGTCAACAAGGAACCTTACAAGAGACCCAGTACTTC	CASSQQGTLQETQYF
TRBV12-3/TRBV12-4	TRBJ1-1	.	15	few	TGTGCCAGCAGCCCTGAGACCCGAATGAACACTGAAGCTTTCTTT	CASSPETRMNTEAFF
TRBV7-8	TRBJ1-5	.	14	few	TGTGCCAGCAGACAAACTCCAGGAGATCAGCCCCAGCATTTT	CASRQTPGDQPQHF
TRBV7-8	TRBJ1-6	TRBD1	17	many	TGTGCCAGCAGCGGAACTGGACAGGGGGATTATTATTCACCCCTCCACTTT	CASSGTGQGDYYSPLHF
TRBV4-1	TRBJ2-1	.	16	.	TGCGCCAGCAGCCACGATTTGGGGAGTGGCTACAATGAGCAGTTCTTC	CASSHDLGSGYNEQFF
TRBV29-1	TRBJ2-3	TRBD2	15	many	TGCAGCGTCCCCGGTTTGGCGGGGGGCGCGGATACGCAGTATTTT	CSVPGLAGGADTQYF
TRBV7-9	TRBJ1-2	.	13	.	TGTGCCAGCAGCCCCGTGACCGGGACGGAGTACACCTTC	CASSPVTGTEYTF
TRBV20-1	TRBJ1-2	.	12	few	TGCAGTGCCATAGACGTCGGCGATGGCTACACCTTC	CSAIDVGDGYTF
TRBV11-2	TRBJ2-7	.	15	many	TGTGCCAGCAGCCCCCGTATAGCTCAAATCTACGAGCAGTACTTC	CASSPRIAQIYEQYF
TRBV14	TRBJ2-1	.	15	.	TGTGCCAGCAGCCCCCGCGGGGTGACCTACAATGAGCAGTTCTTC	CASSPRGVTYNEQFF
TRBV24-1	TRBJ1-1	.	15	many	TGTGCCACCAGTGGCTTAGGGGGTGTGAACACTGAAGCTTTCTTT	CATSGLGGVNTEAFF
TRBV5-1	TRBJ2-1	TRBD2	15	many	TGCGCCAGCAGCCAGACTAGCGGCATCTACAATGAGCAGTTCTTC	CASSQTSGIYNEQFF
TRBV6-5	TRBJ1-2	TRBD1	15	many	TGTGCCAGCAACGACGGGACAGGGGTTGTCTATGGCTACACCTTC	CASNDGTGVVYGYTF
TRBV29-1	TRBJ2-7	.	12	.	TGCAGCGTTGAATTGCCTAGCTACGAGCAGTACTTC	CSVELPSYEQYF
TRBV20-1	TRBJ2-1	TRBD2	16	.	TGCAGTGCTAGGAAGACCCTAGCGGGGATCTACAATGAGCAGTTCTTC	CSARKTLAGIYNEQFF
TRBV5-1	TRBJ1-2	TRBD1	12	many	TGCGCCAGCCAGACAGGGGATAGCTCCTACACCTTC	CASQTGDSSYTF
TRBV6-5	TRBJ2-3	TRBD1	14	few	TGTGCCAGCGGGGACAGGGGGCGAGTGGATACGCAGTATTTT	CASGDRGRVDTQYF
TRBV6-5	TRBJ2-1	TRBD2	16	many	TGTGCCAGCAGCCCTTCTACTAGCGGGGGCCGGGATGAGCAGTTCTTC	CASSPSTSGGRDEQFF
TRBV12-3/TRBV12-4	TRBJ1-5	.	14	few	TGTGCCAGCAGTTTTGGGACACTCAATCAGCCCCAGCATTTT	CASSFGTLNQPQHF
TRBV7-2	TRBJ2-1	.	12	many	TGTGCCAGCTCGCGGCGCGTCTCCGAGCAGTTCTTC	CASSRRVSEQFF
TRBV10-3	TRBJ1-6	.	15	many	TGTGCCATCAGTGCCGATGACGGATATAATTCACCCCTCCACTTT	CAISADDGYNSPLHF
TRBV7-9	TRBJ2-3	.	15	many	TGTGCCAGCAGCCATGGAACAGAGTCCACAGATACGCAGTATTTT	CASSHGTESTDTQYF
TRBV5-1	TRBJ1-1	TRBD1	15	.	TGCGCCAGCAGCCCGGACAGGGGCATGAACACTGAAGCTTTCTTT	CASSPDRGMNTEAFF